This entry describes one T cell receptor (beta chain). Losses at the gene ends were 4 bases for V and 2 bases for J; bases not matched to a gene: 5. Germline V gene data show CDR1 as SGHDN and CDR2 as FVKESK. CDR3 length equals 15 residues. Via MiXCR, TCRdb re-called the 5' RACE reads, giving one row per CDR3 protein. The sample holds around 98,000 distinct CDR3 sequences; roughly 15% are singletons and the top ten take more than 5.5%. The sample is drawn from a study of T cells of healthy individuals. The genes are TRBV14 and TRBJ2-7, with TRBD1 matching over 10 bases. The clonotype was recovered from a human donor in good health. In DNA, the CDR3 is TGTGCCAGCAGCCGAGGGACAGGGGTTGCCTACGAGCAGTACTTC. Its protein is CASSRGTGVAYEQYF.